This T cell receptor (beta chain) originates from a study of T cell responses to AZD1222 COVID-19 vaccine. Assay: immunoSEQ multiplex PCR; the TCRdb copy retains only in-frame clones and omits some. The sample carries tens of thousands of clones, about 90% recorded once. A note on this clone: The antigen is unknown. The DNA is left out, because the CDR3 cannot be placed on it with certainty; the CDR3 is given as TCRdb lists it.

Broader study findings: Seropositivity was recorded at baseline in only six AZD1222 recipients. Spike-spanning, vaccine-associated CD4 TCRs were dominant at 160-218 and 743-854. Sampled repertoires all dated from after the peak T cell response.

The CDR3 numbers 15 amino acids, ends counted. CDR1 is MRHNA, CDR2 SNTAGT, per germline. The clonotype comes from an adult who received the MenACWY meningococcal vaccine as a control. This rearrangement joins TRBV6-4 to TRBJ2-7; the table names TRBD1, a call not compared with the DNA. This specimen was peripheral blood, taken 28 days after the second dose of the MenACWY control vaccine. CDR3 sequence: CASDAVGQGAVCEYF.